These 19 T cell receptor beta chains were all obtained from the same sample, sequenced in a study of blood T cells in healthy people across ages. Then a second PCR, running roughly 7 to 11 cycles, was carried out with a sample-barcoded 5' primer and a J-beta primer mix. TCRdb itself ran the 5' RACE reads through MiXCR, one entry per CDR3 protein. The sample holds 650,000 to 1,000,000 distinct CDR3 sequences; around 34% are singletons and the top ten take 10% to 15%. Specimen: blood. The receptors were gathered from a man between 18 and 29 years old in good health.

The sample holds a few counts of this clonotype. V gene TRBV6-2 or TRBV6-3 combines with J gene TRBJ2-1; D is perhaps TRBD2 (5 bases). Germline V gene data show CDR1 as MNHEY and CDR2 as SVGEGT. With 8 bases removed from V and 4 bases from J, the gap between germline ends came to 9 bases. The CDR3 length is 12 residues. CDR3 coding DNA: TGTGCCAGCGGAACTAGTTACAATGAGCAGTTCTTC. Its translation: CASGTSYNEQFF.

This clonotype was counted only a few times. The V and J genes are TRBV24-1 and TRBJ2-5, with no clear D. The CDR3 consists of 14 residues. Germline lookup yields CDR1 KGHDR and CDR2 SFDVKD. Trimming pared 3 bases from V and 2 bases from J, leaving 9 bases between. The CDR3 loop reads CATSDQTDQETQYF. CDR3 coding DNA: TGTGCCACCAGTGATCAAACAGATCAAGAGACCCAGTACTTC.

The rearrangement links TRBV6-2 or TRBV6-3 to TRBJ1-1; D is possibly TRBD1 (6 bases). Germline CDR1 reads MNHEY; CDR2 reads SVGEGT. The CDR3 runs 15 residues. Trimming took off 6 bases at V and 6 bases at J, with 20 bases between the two ends. The CDR3 sequence is CASRLTGFVVPEAFF. DNA for the CDR3: TGTGCCAGCAGACTAACAGGGTTCGTTGTCCCTGAAGCTTTCTTT.

This sequence joins TRBV4-2 and TRBJ2-2; no clear D. V lost 0 bases and J 6 bases, leaving 8 bases between the germline ends. The CDR3 is 14 residues long. The germline V gene encodes CDR1 LGHNA and CDR2 YNFKEQ. CDR3 sequence reads: CASSQDPSAGELFF. The CDR3 DNA reads TGTGCCAGCAGCCAAGACCCCTCAGCCGGGGAGCTGTTTTTT.

This chain connects TRBV10-3 to TRBJ2-4; no definite D call. The DNA end lines up better with TRBJ2-7; the J call may be wrong. This CDR3 comprises 12 residues. CDR1 is ENHRY and CDR2 is SYGVKD in the germline V gene. CDR3 loop: CAISDTSAEQYF. CDR3 in DNA: TGTGCCATCAGTGATACATCCGCCGAGCAGTACTTC.

Turning to this clonotype: At one end the junction does not follow the germline gene, possibly because of a read error. The chain joins TRBV12-5 to TRBJ2-1, with TRBD2 matching 11 bases. The CDR3 sequence is 16 residues long. The germline V gene has CDR1 LGHNT and CDR2 FRNRAP. In nucleotides, the CDR3 is TGTGTTAGTGGTTTGGTAACGGCTAGCGGGGGGTATGAGCAGTTCTTC. It yields the protein CVSGLVTASGGYEQFF.

The gene calls are TRBV2 and TRBJ1-5, with unresolved D. Germline V gives CDR1 SNHLY, CDR2 FYNNEI. Trimming cost V 4 bases and J 4 bases, with 20 bases left between them. The CDR3 consists of 17 residues. CDR3 sequence reads: CASSVWIQAGTNQPQHF. In nucleotides, the CDR3 is TGTGCCAGCAGTGTCTGGATCCAGGCAGGTACTAATCAGCCCCAGCATTTT.

This clonotype has a handful of counts. The chain carries TRBV12-3 or TRBV12-4 and TRBJ2-2; D could derive from TRBD1 or TRBD2 (5 bases each). The CDR3 sequence is 14 residues long. Trimming left V 7 bases short and J 4 bases short, with 13 bases between. Here the CDR3 reads CASTQGRFTGELFF. The CDR3 DNA follows: TGTGCCAGCACCCAGGGACGATTCACCGGGGAGCTGTTTTTT.

In its sample, this clonotype was seen many times. The rearrangement uses TRBV5-6 and TRBJ2-7; maybe TRBD2 (5 bases). Trimming stripped 3 bases from V and 3 bases from J, with 13 bases between. CDR3 size: 14 residues. The germline V gene has CDR1 SGHDT and CDR2 YYEEEE. The CDR3 nucleotides read TGTGCCAGCAGCTGGGAGTCGGCAGACTACGAGCAGTACTTC. It codes for CASSWESADYEQYF.

The chain is built from TRBV12-3 or TRBV12-4 and TRBJ1-5, with 8 bases matching TRBD1. This CDR3 is 13 amino acids long. V lost 4 bases to trimming and J lost 4 bases; unmatched junction nucleotides: 0. CDR3 sequence: CASSWDRNQPQHF. The CDR3 DNA reads TGTGCCAGCAGTTGGGACAGGAATCAGCCCCAGCATTTT.

This clonotype was seen more than once but under ten times. A read error may explain this, as a much larger clone is one base away. The CDR3 spells CSVDGAGYLDEQYF. The CDR3 DNA sequence: TGCAGCGTTGATGGGGCAGGGTATCTCGATGAGCAGTACTTC. V usage is TRBV29-1 and J usage is TRBJ2-5, with a weak D call TRBD1 (5 bases). V lost 3 bases and J 11 bases, leaving 22 bases between the germline ends. Germline CDR1 SQVTM, CDR2 ANQGSEA. The CDR3 runs 14 residues.

The V call is TRBV5-1, the J call TRBJ1-1; perhaps TRBD1 as D (6 bases). There are 14 residues in the CDR3. From germline, CDR1 is SGHRS and CDR2 YFSETQ. V was pared by 6 bases and J by 8 bases, with 20 bases between. The CDR3 DNA reads TGCGCCAGCAACCCCGGCGGGGGGCAAGCGGAAGCTTTCTTT. Encoded protein: CASNPGGGQAEAFF.

This clonotype was seen only a few times. The genes are TRBV7-9 and TRBJ2-7, with 7 positions matching TRBD1. Germline loops: CDR1 SEHNR, CDR2 FQNEAQ (reference sequence). V lost 5 bases and J lost 2; bases outside the gene matches: 6. This CDR3 contains 14 residues. The CDR3 sequence: CASSATGFTYEQYF. The DNA of the CDR3 is TGTGCCAGCAGCGCGACAGGGTTCACCTACGAGCAGTACTTC.

Comments on this clonotype: The junction differs from germline at one of its ends, possibly a read error. CDR3 sequence: CGVLARAANTEAFF. CDR3 sequence (DNA): TGCGGCGTTTTGGCTCGGGCAGCGAACACTGAAGCTTTCTTT. The J gene is TRBJ1-1, the V gene TRBV29-1; D gene unclear. Germline V gene sequence: CDR1 SQVTM, CDR2 ANQGSEA. The CDR3 is 14 residues long.

DNA for the CDR3: TGTGCCAGCAGTTTCGGCTGGTGGGAGCTGTTTTTT. Protein: CASSFGWWELFF. This chain uses TRBV12-3 or TRBV12-4 with TRBJ2-2; D is uncertain. The CDR3 is 12 residues long. The V end was cut by 3 bases, the J end by 9 bases, with 8 bases between.

The V gene is TRBV9, the J gene TRBJ1-4, with 8 bases fitting TRBD1. Germline CDR1 SGDLS, CDR2 YYNGEE. V was clipped by 3 bases and J by 3 bases; unmatched bases: 4. This CDR3 has 15 residues. The CDR3 sequence: CASSAQGAANEKLFF. CDR3 DNA sequence: TGTGCCAGCAGCGCCCAGGGGGCGGCTAATGAAAAACTGTTTTTT.

Remarks on this clonotype: Germline is not matched at one junction end, which may reflect a read error. This chain links TRBV7-2 with TRBJ1-1; unclear D gene. The CDR3 consists of 17 residues. Germline V gene sequence: CDR1 SGHTA, CDR2 FQGNSA. In nucleotides, the CDR3 is TGCGCCAGCAGCTTAAGTGTTCTAAGGGCCAGGAACACTGAAGCTTTCTTT. It specifies CASSLSVLRARNTEAFF.

The chain recombines TRBV20-1 with TRBJ1-2; 8 bases align to TRBD1. V was pared by 6 bases and J by 7 bases, with 10 bases of the junction left unmatched. The CDR3 covers 13 residues. Germline CDR1 and CDR2: DFQATT and SNEGSKA (reference sequence). The CDR3 region is CSATVQGASGYTF. As DNA, the CDR3 is TGCAGTGCGACAGTTCAGGGGGCTAGTGGCTACACCTTC.

The chain couples TRBV28 to TRBJ2-1; TRBD1 aligns across 7 bases. The ends lost 3 bases at V and 3 bases at J; junction bases unmatched: 17. Germline CDR1 and CDR2: MDHEN and SYDVKM. The CDR3 covers 19 residues. CDR3 sequence: CASSFVTGQVHLNYNEQFF. CDR3 nucleotide sequence: TGTGCCAGCAGTTTTGTTACAGGACAGGTCCATCTAAACTACAATGAGCAGTTCTTC.